The source of this TCR beta chain is a study of beta chain features in type 1 diabetes. CD4+ naive, central memory, regulatory and stem cell-like memory subsets were isolated by sorting on CD45RO/CCR7/CD25/CD127/CD95/CD27. V gave up 5 bases and J gave up 1 base; unmatched junction bases: 9. The CDR3 loop spans 16 amino acids. Germline assignment: CDR1 MDHEN and CDR2 SYDVKM. Investigators reverse transcribed all isolated RNA, so they sequenced expressed TCRB transcripts. Data came from immunoSEQ multiplex PCR; TCRdb stores just in-frame clones and leaves some out. The table records under 400,000 clones, about 12% of them present only once.

The sequencing sample was made of naive CD4+ T cells from blood. J is TRBJ2-7 and V is TRBV28; TRBD1 matches 9 bases. The TCR originated in a man in his late teens or twenties in good health. The CDR3 loop reads CASSPPDRGSSYEQYF. CDR3 nucleotide sequence: TGTGCCAGCAGTCCCCCGGACAGGGGATCTTCCTACGAGCAGTACTTC.